The text below deals with one TCR beta chain. These data belong to a study of control samples from healthy donors and cancer patients. Data came from immunoSEQ multiplex PCR; TCRdb stores just in-frame clones and leaves some out. The sample lists 45,000 or so clones, around 87% occurring once. Trimming stripped 3 bases from V and 7 bases from J, with 10 bases between. This CDR3 is 13 amino acids long. Germline CDR1 LNHDA, CDR2 SQIVND (reference sequence). The material sequenced was PBMCs. The gene calls are TRBV19 and TRBJ1-5; D not resolved. The TCR comes from a woman in her sixties with lung cancer. This CDR3 reads CASSIQAEQPQHF. The CDR3 bases are TGTGCCAGTAGTATCCAGGCCGAACAGCCCCAGCATTTT.